These T cell receptor beta chains were read from a single sample in a study of blood T cells in healthy people across ages. TCRdb analysed the 5' RACE reads with MiXCR anew, one entry per CDR3 protein. The sample consists of 1.5 million to 2 million distinct CDR3 sequences, about 31% of them appearing once. Sequencing was done on a sample of blood. These receptors were taken from a woman in her 30s in good health. CDR3s include the opening cysteine and the closing phenylalanine or tryptophan. The order of the fields is CDR3 length, V gene, J gene, clone size, D gene, CDR3 protein, CDR3 DNA. D genes are given only for firm matches. Size is omitted from some rows. Given values are once, few, many or a class for expanded clones.

CDR3 length: 18
V gene: TRBV4-1
J gene: TRBJ1-4
clone size: few
D gene: NA
CDR3 protein: CASSQAEGSSAGVEKLFF
CDR3 DNA: TGCGCCAGCAGCCAAGCCGAAGGGTCATCGGCAGGGGTAGAAAAACTGTTTTTT

CDR3 length: 14
V gene: TRBV3-1
J gene: TRBJ2-7
clone size: NA
D gene: NA
CDR3 protein: CASSLSQGLYEQYF
CDR3 DNA: TGTGCCAGCAGCTTAAGTCAGGGGCTTTACGAGCAGTACTTC

CDR3 length: 12
V gene: TRBV6-5
J gene: TRBJ2-1
clone size: NA
D gene: NA
CDR3 protein: CASSSRINEQFF
CDR3 DNA: TGTGCCAGCAGTTCCCGGATCAATGAGCAGTTCTTC

CDR3 length: 12
V gene: TRBV2
J gene: TRBJ2-7
clone size: NA
D gene: TRBD2
CDR3 protein: CASTAGDYEQYF
CDR3 DNA: TGTGCCAGCACTGCGGGGGATTACGAGCAGTACTTC

CDR3 length: 16
V gene: TRBV29-1
J gene: TRBJ1-1
clone size: many
D gene: TRBD1
CDR3 protein: CSVPGTGTGIDTEAFF
CDR3 DNA: TGCAGCGTACCCGGGACAGGGACTGGAATTGACACTGAAGCTTTCTTT

CDR3 length: 16
V gene: TRBV20-1
J gene: TRBJ2-7
clone size: NA
D gene: TRBD2
CDR3 protein: CSAMNRAGVGYNEQYF
CDR3 DNA: TGCAGTGCTATGAATAGGGCGGGAGTGGGGTACAATGAGCAGTACTTC

CDR3 length: 16
V gene: TRBV5-1
J gene: TRBJ2-2
clone size: NA
D gene: TRBD2
CDR3 protein: CASSLEASGNTGELFF
CDR3 DNA: TGCGCCAGCAGCTTGGAGGCTAGCGGCAACACCGGGGAGCTGTTTTTT

CDR3 length: 15
V gene: TRBV12-3/TRBV12-4
J gene: TRBJ1-2
clone size: NA
D gene: NA
CDR3 protein: CASSLLEGVGRGYTF
CDR3 DNA: TGTGCCAGCAGTTTACTCGAGGGGGTAGGGAGAGGCTACACCTTC

CDR3 length: 16
V gene: TRBV9
J gene: TRBJ1-2
clone size: NA
D gene: TRBD1
CDR3 protein: CASSVCARTGNYGYTF
CDR3 DNA: TGTGCCAGCAGCGTCTGCGCAAGGACAGGGAACTATGGCTACACCTTC

CDR3 length: 20
V gene: TRBV7-2
J gene: TRBJ2-1
clone size: few
D gene: TRBD2
CDR3 protein: CASSHLSGGDLMSSYNEQFF
CDR3 DNA: TGTGCCAGCAGCCACCTTAGCGGGGGGGACCTAATGAGCTCCTACAATGAGCAGTTCTTC

CDR3 length: 16
V gene: TRBV2
J gene: TRBJ2-5
clone size: NA
D gene: NA
CDR3 protein: CASSESPSSGLETQYF
CDR3 DNA: TGTGCCAGCAGTGAAAGTCCTAGCTCCGGTTTGGAGACCCAGTACTTC

CDR3 length: 15
V gene: TRBV7-6
J gene: TRBJ2-5
clone size: few
D gene: NA
CDR3 protein: CASSSRVTYQETQYF
CDR3 DNA: TGTGCCAGCAGCTCTAGAGTCACCTATCAAGAGACCCAGTACTTC

CDR3 length: 14
V gene: TRBV3-1
J gene: TRBJ2-3
clone size: NA
D gene: NA
CDR3 protein: CASSHPLESDTQYF
CDR3 DNA: TGTGCCAGCAGCCATCCGCTAGAGTCAGATACGCAGTATTTT

CDR3 length: 16
V gene: TRBV7-2
J gene: TRBJ2-7
clone size: many
D gene: NA
CDR3 protein: CASSQTSGTHSYEQYF
CDR3 DNA: TGTGCCAGCAGCCAGACTTCTGGGACCCACTCCTACGAGCAGTACTTC

CDR3 length: 15
V gene: TRBV25-1
J gene: TRBJ2-5
clone size: NA
D gene: NA
CDR3 protein: CASSGSGGYQETQYF
CDR3 DNA: TGTGCCAGCAGTGGGAGCGGCGGGTACCAAGAGACCCAGTACTTC

CDR3 length: 13
V gene: TRBV6-2/TRBV6-3
J gene: TRBJ2-5
clone size: NA
D gene: TRBD2
CDR3 protein: CASGGAGGETQYF
CDR3 DNA: TGTGCCAGCGGGGGAGCGGGAGGAGAGACCCAGTACTTC

CDR3 length: 15
V gene: TRBV9
J gene: TRBJ2-5
clone size: NA
D gene: TRBD2
CDR3 protein: CASSPKLAGAKTQYF
CDR3 DNA: TGTGCCAGCAGCCCCAAATTGGCGGGAGCGAAGACCCAGTACTTC